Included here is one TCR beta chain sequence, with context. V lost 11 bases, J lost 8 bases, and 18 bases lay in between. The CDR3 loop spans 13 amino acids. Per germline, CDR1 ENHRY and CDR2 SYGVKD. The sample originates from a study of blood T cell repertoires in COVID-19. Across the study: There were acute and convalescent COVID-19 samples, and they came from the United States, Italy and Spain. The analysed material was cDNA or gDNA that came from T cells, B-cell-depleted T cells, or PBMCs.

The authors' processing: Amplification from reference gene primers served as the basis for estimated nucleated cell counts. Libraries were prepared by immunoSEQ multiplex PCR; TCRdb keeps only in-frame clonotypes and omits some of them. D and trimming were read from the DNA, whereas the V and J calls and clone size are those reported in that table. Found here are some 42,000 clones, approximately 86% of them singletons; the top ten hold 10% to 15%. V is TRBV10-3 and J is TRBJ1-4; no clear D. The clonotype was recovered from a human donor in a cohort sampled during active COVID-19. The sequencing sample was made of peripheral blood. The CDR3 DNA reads TGTGCCGCCTGGAACGGACCGGGGGAAAAACTGTTTTTT. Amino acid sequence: CAAWNGPGEKLFF.